Shown below are 7 T cell receptor beta chains from a single sample sequenced in a study of radiotherapy plus CTLA-4 blockade in lung cancer. Profiling relied on immunoSEQ multiplex PCR, and the TCRdb table lists in-frame clones only, not all of them. The repertoire holds about 84,000 clones, with more than 70% as singletons. The starting material was peripheral blood, obtained from a patient treated with radiotherapy plus ipilimumab. These receptors all come from a human donor with non-small cell lung cancer that progressed on radiotherapy plus ipilimumab.

V and J are TRBV5-8 and TRBJ1-2; 10 nucleotides line up with TRBD1. The CDR3 contains 17 residues. The V gene's germline CDR1 is SGHTS and CDR2 YDEGEE. Trimming removed 4 bases from V and 4 bases from J; junction bases left unmatched: 13. CDR3 bases: TGTGCCAGCAGCCGTTTGAGCGACAGGGGGCTTAGCTATGGCTACACCTTC. Residues: CASSRLSDRGLSYGYTF.

This clone came up a few times. The CDR3 here is CASSPRDSRNTEAFF. CDR3 DNA: TGCGCCAGCAGCCCCCGGGACAGTCGAAACACTGAAGCTTTCTTT. This chain links TRBV4-1 with TRBJ1-1; 7 nucleotides match TRBD1. The V gene end was trimmed by 4 bases and the J gene end by 2 bases; junction bases not matched to a gene: 7. This CDR3 is built from 15 residues. In germline, CDR1 is MGHRA, CDR2 YSYEKL.

This chain connects TRBV7-9 to TRBJ2-3, with unresolved D. The CDR3 length is 15 residues. V was clipped by 2 bases and J by 7 bases, with 16 bases between them. Germline CDR1 reads SEHNR; CDR2 reads FQNEAQ (reference sequence). Written as DNA, the CDR3 is TGTGCCAGCAGCTTAAGGTCACCCCCGGCGAATACGCAGTATTTT. Translation: CASSLRSPPANTQYF.

CDR3 DNA sequence: TGTGCCAGCAGCTTCCCCCCCGGTGGACAGGGAGGCTCTGGGGCCAACGTCCTGACTTTC. Protein product: CASSFPPGGQGGSGANVLTF. The rearrangement joins TRBV5-4 to TRBJ2-6, with TRBD1 matching 8 bases. This CDR3 contains 20 residues. Looked up from germline, CDR1 is SGHNT and CDR2 is YYREEE (reference sequence). The trim removed 2 bases at V and 0 bases at J, leaving 13 bases unmatched.

The J gene is TRBJ1-1, the V gene TRBV19; 8 bases are a match to TRBD1. CDR3 length equals 15 residues. V lost 9 bases, J lost 1 base, and 10 bases stayed unmatched. CDR1 is LNHDA and CDR2 is SQIVND in the germline V gene (reference sequence). CDR3 nucleotides: TGTGCCAGCCCTCCTTCCAGGGGGCCGAACACTGAAGCTTTCTTT. This gives the protein CASPPSRGPNTEAFF.

The CDR3 is CASSLDASGTYNEQFF. Here the CDR3 DNA reads TGTGCCAGCAGCTTGGACGCTAGCGGGACCTACAATGAGCAGTTCTTC. The rearrangement joins TRBV5-4 to TRBJ2-1; 9 bases are a match to TRBD2. The CDR3 is 16 amino acids. Germline V gene sequence: CDR1 SGHNT, CDR2 YYREEE (reference sequence). After removal of 0 bases from V and 2 bases from J, the junction contained 3 bases not matched to a gene.

The rearrangement uses TRBV5-1 and TRBJ2-2; D gene uncertain. The CDR3 totals 14 residues. The germline CDR1 and CDR2 sequences are SGHRS and YFSETQ. The V gene lost 3 bases and the J gene lost 0 bases, with 6 bases spanning the gap. As DNA, the CDR3 is TGCGCCAGCAGCTGGGATTCGAACACCGGGGAGCTGTTTTTT. Protein product: CASSWDSNTGELFF.